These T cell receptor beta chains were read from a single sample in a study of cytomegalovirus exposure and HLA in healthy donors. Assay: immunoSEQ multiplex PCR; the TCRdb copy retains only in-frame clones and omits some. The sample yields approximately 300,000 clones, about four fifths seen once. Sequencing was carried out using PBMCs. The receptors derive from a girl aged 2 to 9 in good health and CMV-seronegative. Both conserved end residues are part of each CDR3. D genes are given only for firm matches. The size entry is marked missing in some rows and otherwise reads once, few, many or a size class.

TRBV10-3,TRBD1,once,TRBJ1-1,TGTGCCATCGGGAAGACAGGGGTGCAAACTGAAGCTTTCTTT,CAIGKTGVQTEAFF
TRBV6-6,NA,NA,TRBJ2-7,TGTGCCAGCAGGCACAGGGTAAGTTCCTACGAGCAGTACTTC,CASRHRVSSYEQYF
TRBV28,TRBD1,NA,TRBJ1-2,TGTGCCAGCAGTAGGGGGACAGGGGATAACTATGGCTACACCTTC,CASSRGTGDNYGYTF
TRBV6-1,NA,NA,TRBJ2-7,TGTGCCAGCAGTGAAGAAGGTTCCGACAGTTCCTACGAGCAGTACTTC,CASSEEGSDSSYEQYF
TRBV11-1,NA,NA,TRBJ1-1,TGTGCCAGCAACGACCTGGATCGGAGCACTGAAGCTTTCTTT,CASNDLDRSTEAFF
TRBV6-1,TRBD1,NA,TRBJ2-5,TGTGCCAGCAGCTGGACGGGACAGCAAGAGACCCAGTACTTC,CASSWTGQQETQYF
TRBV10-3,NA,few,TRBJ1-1,TGTGCCATCAGTGAGTCGTCGGGGGTCACTGAAGCTTTCTTT,CAISESSGVTEAFF
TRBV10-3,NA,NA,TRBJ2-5,TGTGCCATTAGTGAGTCGCTACTTACTGGTAGGACCCAGTACTTC,CAISESLLTGRTQYF
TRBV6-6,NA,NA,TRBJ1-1,TGTGCCAGCAGTCTACAGGGAAATGGAGCTTTCTTT,CASSLQGNGAFF
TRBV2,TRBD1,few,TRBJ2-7,TGTGCCAGCACAGGGACAGACAGCTACGAGCAGTACTTC,CASTGTDSYEQYF
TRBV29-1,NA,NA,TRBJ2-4,TGCAGCGCGATGACGGCGGAAAACATTCAGTACTTC,CSAMTAENIQYF
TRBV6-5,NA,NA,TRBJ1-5,TGTGCCAGCAGTCTCACAGGGTATCAGCCCCAGCATTTT,CASSLTGYQPQHF
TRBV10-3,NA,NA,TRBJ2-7,TGTGCCATCACGTCCCGTGCGGGAACTGAGGGGCAGTACTTC,CAITSRAGTEGQYF
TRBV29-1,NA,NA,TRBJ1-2,TGCAGCGTTTCTGACAGCCTTAACTATGGCTACACCTTC,CSVSDSLNYGYTF
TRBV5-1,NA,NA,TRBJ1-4,TGCGCCAGCAGCTTGGACGGGACATCTGAAAAACTGTTTTTT,CASSLDGTSEKLFF
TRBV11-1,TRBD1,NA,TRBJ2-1,TGTGCCAGCAGCTTCGAGACAGGGTATAGGAATGAGCAGTTCTTC,CASSFETGYRNEQFF
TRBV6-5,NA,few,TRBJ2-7,TGTGCCAGCAGTTACTCGAAGGCAGGCAAGACCTACGAGCAGTACTTC,CASSYSKAGKTYEQYF
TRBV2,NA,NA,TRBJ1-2,TGTGCCAGCAGTGAAAAGAAACTAAGAGCCTTC,CASSEKKLRAF
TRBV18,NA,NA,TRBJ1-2,TGTGCCAGCTCACCACCGGCGGGGTTCGTTGGTGGCTACACCTTC,CASSPPAGFVGGYTF
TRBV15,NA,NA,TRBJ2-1,TGTGCCACCAGCAAAGACGCCCAAGGGGATGAGCAGTTCTTC,CATSKDAQGDEQFF
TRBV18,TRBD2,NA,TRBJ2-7,TGTGCCAGCTCTACCAGCGGGATCCACGAGCAGTACTTC,CASSTSGIHEQYF
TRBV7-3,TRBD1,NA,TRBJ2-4,TGTGCCAGCAGCTTAAAGGGGGCGAGGGACATTCAGTACTTC,CASSLKGARDIQYF
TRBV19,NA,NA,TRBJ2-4,TGTGCCAGTAGTCCGCGACTAGTGGGGAACATTCAGTACTTC,CASSPRLVGNIQYF
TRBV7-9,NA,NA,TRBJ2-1,TGTGCCAGCAGCTTTTGGGGGGAGGCCTACAATGAGCAGTTCTTC,CASSFWGEAYNEQFF
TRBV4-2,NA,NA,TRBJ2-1,TGTGCCAGCAGCCTCGGGACTCAGCAGTTCTTC,CASSLGTQQFF
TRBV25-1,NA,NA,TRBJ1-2,TGTGCCAGCAGTGATTCAGGCGGCTACACCTTC,CASSDSGGYTF
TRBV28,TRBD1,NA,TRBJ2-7,TGTGCCAGCAGCCGCTCGGACAGGGTTAAACAAACAGGTGGCCTTTCCTACGAGCAGTACTTC,CASSRSDRVKQTGGLSYEQYF
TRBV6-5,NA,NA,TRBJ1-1,TGTGCCAGCAGTTCACTAATGCTTTTGAACACTGAAGCTTTCTTT,CASSSLMLLNTEAFF
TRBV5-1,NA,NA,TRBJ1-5,TGCGCCACGCACACCACCCAGGAACCTAATAGCAATCAGCCCCAGCATTTT,CATHTTQEPNSNQPQHF
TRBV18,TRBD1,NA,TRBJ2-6,TGTGCCAGCTCACCTTGGGACAGGGGGTCTGGGGCCAACGTCCTGACTTTC,CASSPWDRGSGANVLTF
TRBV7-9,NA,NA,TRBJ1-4,TGTGCCAGCAGCTCCCAGGGGCGTCGAGCTAATGAAAAACTGTTTTTT,CASSSQGRRANEKLFF
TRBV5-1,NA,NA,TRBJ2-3,TGCGCCAGCGGAGAAGATACGCAGTATTTT,CASGEDTQYF
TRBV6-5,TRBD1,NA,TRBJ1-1,TGTGCCAGCAGTGTACAGGGGACGCTAGCTGAAGCTTTCTTT,CASSVQGTLAEAFF
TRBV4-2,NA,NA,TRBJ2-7,TGTGCCAGCAGCCAAATAAGCGACTCCTACGAGCAGTACTTC,CASSQISDSYEQYF
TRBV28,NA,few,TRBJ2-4,TGTGCCAGCAACCCTGGGCGGCGACGACAGGTGCAAGCCAAAAACATTCAGTACTTC,CASNPGRRRQVQAKNIQYF
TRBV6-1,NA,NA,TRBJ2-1,TGTGCCAGCAGCGAAAATCACAGGGAAGCTGGATTCTTC,CASSENHREAGFF
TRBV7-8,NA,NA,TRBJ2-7,TGTGCCAGCAGTATTTTGATAGGGAGCGAGCAGTACTTC,CASSILIGSEQYF
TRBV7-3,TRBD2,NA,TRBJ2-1,TGTGCCAGCAGCTCTAGCGGGGGGGCCCCTAATGAGCAGTTCTTC,CASSSSGGAPNEQFF
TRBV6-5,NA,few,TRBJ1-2,TGTGCCAGCAGCCCGGACTGGAAGGACTACACCTTC,CASSPDWKDYTF
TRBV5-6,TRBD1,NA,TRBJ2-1,TGTGCCAGCAGCCCCCCTCGGGACAGTTATTCCTACAATGAGCAGTTCTTC,CASSPPRDSYSYNEQFF
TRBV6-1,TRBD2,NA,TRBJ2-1,TGTGCCAGCCTTAGCGGGAGGGCCTACAATGAGCAGTTCTTC,CASLSGRAYNEQFF
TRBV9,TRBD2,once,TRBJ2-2,TGTGCCAGCAGCGTAGACGGGGGGGCGAACACCGGGGAGCTGTTTTTT,CASSVDGGANTGELFF
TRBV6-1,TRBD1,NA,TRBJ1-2,TGTGCCAGCAGTGGCCCGACTTGGGGCAGGGGGCGCCGTGACTATGGCTACACCTTC,CASSGPTWGRGRRDYGYTF
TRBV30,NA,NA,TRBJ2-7,TGTGCCTGGAGCACCAGGAAGGGGAACTCCTACGAGCAGTACTTC,CAWSTRKGNSYEQYF
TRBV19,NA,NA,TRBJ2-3,TGTGCCAGTAGTCGAAAGTCCGGAGATACGCAGTATTTT,CASSRKSGDTQYF
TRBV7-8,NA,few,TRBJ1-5,TGTGCCAGCAGCTTAGGAAGCGGCAATCAGCCCCAGCATTTT,CASSLGSGNQPQHF
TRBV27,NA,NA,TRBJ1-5,TGTGCCAGCAGTACTCCGGACAGCAGCAATCAGCCCCAGCATTTT,CASSTPDSSNQPQHF
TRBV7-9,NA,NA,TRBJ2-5,TGTGCCAGCAGCCGGCTCCATGGGGGGGCAGAGACCCAGTACTTC,CASSRLHGGAETQYF
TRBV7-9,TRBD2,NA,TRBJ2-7,TGTGCCAGCAGCTCGGTTAAACTAGCGGGGGCCCCGCCGGAGAGCGAGCAGTACTTC,CASSSVKLAGAPPESEQYF
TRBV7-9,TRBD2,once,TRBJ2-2,TGTGCCAGCAGCTTAGGGCTAGCGGAAACCGGGGAGCTGTTTTTT,CASSLGLAETGELFF
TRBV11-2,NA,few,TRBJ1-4,TGTGCCAGCAGCTTGTGGGGCAAGGTGGATGAAAAACTGTTTTTT,CASSLWGKVDEKLFF
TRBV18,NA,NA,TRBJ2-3,TGTGCCAGCTCTCCACAGCGTAGGACAGATACGCAGTATTTT,CASSPQRRTDTQYF
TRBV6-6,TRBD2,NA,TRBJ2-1,TGTGCCAGCAGTTACCCGAGCGGGAGCCTGGGCAATGAGCAGTTCTTC,CASSYPSGSLGNEQFF
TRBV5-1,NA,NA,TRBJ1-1,TGCGCCAGCAGCTTGAGGCGGGAAAACACTGAAGCTTTCTTT,CASSLRRENTEAFF